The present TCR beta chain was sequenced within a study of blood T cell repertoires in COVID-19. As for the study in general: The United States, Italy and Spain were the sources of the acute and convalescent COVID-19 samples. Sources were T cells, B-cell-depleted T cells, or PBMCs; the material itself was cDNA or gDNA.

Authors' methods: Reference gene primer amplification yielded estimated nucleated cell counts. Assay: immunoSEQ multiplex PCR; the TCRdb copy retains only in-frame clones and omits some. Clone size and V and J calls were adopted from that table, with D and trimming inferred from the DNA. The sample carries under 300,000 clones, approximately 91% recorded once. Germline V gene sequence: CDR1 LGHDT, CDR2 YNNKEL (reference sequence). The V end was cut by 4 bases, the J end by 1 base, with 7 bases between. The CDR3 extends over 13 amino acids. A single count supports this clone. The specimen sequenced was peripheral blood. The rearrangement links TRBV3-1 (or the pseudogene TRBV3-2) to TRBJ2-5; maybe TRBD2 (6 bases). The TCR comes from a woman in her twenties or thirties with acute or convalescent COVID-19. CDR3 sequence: CASSPGLQETQYF. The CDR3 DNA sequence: TGTGCCAGCAGCCCGGGACTCCAAGAGACCCAGTACTTC.